Given below is one T cell receptor (beta chain) in context. This sample includes further DNA sequences coding for the same CDR3. These data originate in a study of PD-L1 blockade in urothelial cancer. For the study at large: Patients had been given 0 to 3 earlier chemotherapy regimens. Analysis of blood occurred 3 weeks (second dose) and 6 weeks after treatment start.

Germline assignment: CDR1 SGHTA and CDR2 FQGTGA. The CDR3 extends over 15 amino acids. V lost 4 bases and J 4 bases, leaving 11 bases between the germline ends. Assay: immunoSEQ multiplex PCR; the TCRdb copy retains only in-frame clones and omits some. The repertoire holds 98,000 or so clones, with about 90% as singletons. As for time point: pretreatment peripheral blood. This receptor was taken from a man aged 60 to 69 with urothelial cancer. The sample consisted of PBMCs, taken around atezolizumab (anti-PD-L1) treatment. V usage is TRBV7-3 and J usage is TRBJ2-6; D may be TRBD1 (6 bases). CDR3 sequence: CASSSTGTGANVLTF. CDR3 DNA sequence: TGTGCCAGCAGCTCCACAGGGACCGGGGCCAACGTCCTGACTTTC.